The next 28 T cell receptor beta chains were all read from a single sample in a study of beta chain features in type 1 diabetes. The whole isolated RNA underwent reverse transcription, so sequencing captured expressed TCRB transcripts. Clones were sequenced by immunoSEQ multiplex PCR, and TCRdb holds only the in-frame ones, with some missing. The sample records 600,000 or so clones, about 14% being singletons. Broader study findings: Among all four CD4+ subsets, Type 1 diabetes patients had TCRB CDR3s that were moderately but significantly shorter.

No antigen has been assigned to these receptors. The sequencing input was naive CD4+ T cells from blood. The receptors derive from a man between 18 and 29 years old with type 1 diabetes.

Only a few counts were recorded for this clone. The chain joins TRBV10-3 to TRBJ1-1; D not resolved. Germline V CDR1 and CDR2: ENHRY, SYGVKD. CDR3 size: 15 residues. V was pared by 0 bases and J by 4 bases, with 12 bases between. CDR3 loop: CAISESGKGATEAFF. The DNA of the CDR3 is TGTGCCATCAGTGAGTCTGGAAAGGGAGCCACTGAAGCTTTCTTT.

The rearrangement joins TRBV20-1 to TRBJ2-5; maybe TRBD2 (6 bases). Germline assignment: CDR1 DFQATT and CDR2 SNEGSKA (reference sequence). Trimming pared 5 bases from V and 5 bases from J, leaving 9 bases between. The CDR3 length is 11 residues. The CDR3 loop is CSAGGVETQYF. The CDR3 coding sequence is TGCAGTGCTGGAGGGGTTGAGACCCAGTACTTC.

This clone was picked up a small number of times. The gene calls are TRBV5-1 and TRBJ2-3; 7 bases agree with TRBD2. Per the germline V gene, CDR1 is SGHRS and CDR2 is YFSETQ. The CDR3 extends over 14 amino acids. The V and J ends lost 6 bases and 3 bases, in that order; junction bases with no gene match: 7. The CDR3 nucleotides read TGCGCCAGCACCCTGGGGAGGGTTACAGATACGCAGTATTTT. It translates to CASTLGRVTDTQYF.

This clone has more than one count but fewer than ten. V usage is TRBV10-3 and J usage is TRBJ1-5, with 9 positions matching TRBD1. This CDR3 region has 14 residues. Per the germline V gene, CDR1 is ENHRY and CDR2 is SYGVKD. The J segment lost 4 bases and the V segment lost 6 bases, leaving 4 bases of the junction unmatched. The CDR3 region has the DNA TGTGCCATCAGAGGGACAGGGAATAATCAGCCCCAGCATTTT. Translation: CAIRGTGNNQPQHF.

CDR3 amino acids: CASSLSRLASTDTQYF. The CDR3 coding sequence is TGTGCCAGCAGCTTGAGTAGACTAGCCAGCACAGATACGCAGTATTTT. The rearrangement uses TRBV5-6 and TRBJ2-3; the match to TRBD2 covers 7 bases. The CDR3 loop spans 16 amino acids. Germline V gene lookup returns CDR1 SGHDT and CDR2 YYEEEE. Trimming cost V 1 base and J 0 bases; bases outside gene matches: 5.

This clone was found a few times. The rearrangement joins TRBV7-3 to TRBJ2-5; TRBD2 might be the D (6 bases). This CDR3 is built from 15 residues. Germline V lookup: CDR1 SGHTA, CDR2 FQGTGA. Trimming cost V 5 bases and J 4 bases, with 17 bases left between them. This chain's CDR3 is CASSRGLVSGETQYF. The CDR3 DNA reads as TGTGCCAGCAGCCGGGGACTGGTCAGCGGAGAGACCCAGTACTTC.

The V call is TRBV7-2, the J call TRBJ1-6; 11 nucleotides match TRBD1. The V segment lost 4 bases and the J segment 0 bases; nucleotides outside the gene matches: 5. This CDR3 region has 18 residues. Germline V gives CDR1 SGHTA, CDR2 FQGNSA. The CDR3 protein is CASSSRTGGNSYNSPLHF. The DNA for the CDR3 is TGTGCCAGCAGCTCCCGGACAGGGGGCAACTCCTATAATTCACCCCTCCACTTT. The full variable domain, in which reference TRBV7-2 and TRBJ1-6 provide the parts outside the CDR3, is GAGVSQSPSNKVTEKGKDVELRCDPISGHTALYWYRQSLGQGLEFLIYFQGNSAPDKSGLPSDRFSAERTGGSVSTLTIQRTQQEDSAVYLCASSSRTGGNSYNSPLHFGNGTRLTVT.

This clone has only a few counts. This chain connects TRBV25-1 to TRBJ2-7; unclear D gene. CDR1 is MGHDK, CDR2 SYGVNS, per germline. The CDR3 contains 13 residues. Trimming removed 5 bases from V and 0 bases from J, with 8 bases in between. CDR3 sequence: CASSLTSSYEQYF. The CDR3 region has the DNA TGTGCCAGCAGTCTCACGAGCTCCTACGAGCAGTACTTC.

This chain joins TRBV7-2 and TRBJ1-5; no clear D gene. Germline CDR1 and CDR2: SGHTA and FQGNSA. The ends were cut back, 5 bases at V and 0 bases at J, with 8 bases in the middle. The CDR3 is made up of 14 amino acids. CDR3 DNA: TGTGCCAGCAGCCCTGCCCCTAGCAATCAGCCCCAGCATTTT. Translating it yields CASSPAPSNQPQHF. The full variable domain, rest sourced from reference TRBV7-2 and TRBJ1-5, is GAGVSQSPSNKVTEKGKDVELRCDPISGHTALYWYRQSLGQGLEFLIYFQGNSAPDKSGLPSDRFSAERTGGSVSTLTIQRTQQEDSAVYLCASSPAPSNQPQHFGDGTRLSIL.

The CDR3 region is CASSITDRVNEKLFF. CDR3 bases: TGTGCCAGCAGCATTACGGACAGGGTTAATGAAAAACTGTTTTTT. The chain has TRBV7-9 and TRBJ1-4; 8 positions agree with TRBD1. The trim removed 5 bases at V and 4 bases at J, leaving 6 bases unmatched. The CDR3 totals 15 residues. Germline assignment: CDR1 SEHNR and CDR2 FQNEAQ (reference sequence). The full variable domain, in which reference TRBV7-9 and TRBJ1-4 provide the parts outside the CDR3, is DTGVSQNPRHKITKRGQNVTFRCDPISEHNRLYWYRQTLGQGPEFLTYFQNEAQLEKSRLLSDRFSAERPKGSFSTLEIQRTEQGDSAMYLCASSITDRVNEKLFFGSGTQLSVL.

This clone came up a few times. The chain uses TRBV29-1 and TRBJ2-3; D uncertain. In germline, CDR1 is SQVTM, CDR2 ANQGSEA. V was cut by 4 bases and J by 6 bases, with 11 bases left in between. This CDR3 spans 12 amino acids. CDR3 DNA: TGCAGCGTTGTTAGGTTGGGGGATACGCAGTATTTT. It specifies CSVVRLGDTQYF.

The chain combines TRBV9 with TRBJ1-4, with D unclear. CDR1 SGDLS and CDR2 YYNGEE come from the germline V gene. V lost 3 bases and J 4 bases, leaving 4 bases between the germline ends. CDR3 length: 12 amino acids. DNA for the CDR3: TGTGCCAGCAGCGCAAATAATGAAAAACTGTTTTTT. Protein product: CASSANNEKLFF.

The V call is TRBV20-1, the J call TRBJ2-5; no reliable D call. The CDR3 spans 10 residues. Germline V gene sequence: CDR1 DFQATT, CDR2 SNEGSKA (reference sequence). Trimming cost V 4 bases and J 8 bases, with 8 bases left between them. The CDR3 region has the DNA TGCAGTGCTAACGGCCCTACCCAGTACTTC. Its translation is CSANGPTQYF.

The chain has TRBV2 and TRBJ2-3; 7 nucleotides align to TRBD1. The CDR3 extends over 15 amino acids. The V gene end was trimmed by 2 bases and the J gene end by 4 bases; junction bases not matched to a gene: 6. In germline, CDR1 is SNHLY, CDR2 FYNNEI. CDR3 in amino acids: CASSEQGTEADTQYF. CDR3 nucleotides: TGTGCCAGCAGTGAACAGGGGACAGAGGCAGATACGCAGTATTTT.

The CDR3 DNA is TGTGCCAGCTCACTACAGGGTCCTCAGCCCCAGCATTTT. Residues: CASSLQGPQPQHF. V usage is TRBV18 and J usage is TRBJ1-5; tentative D call: TRBD1 (6 bases). Germline-derived CDR1 and CDR2 are KGHSH and LQKENI. This CDR3 spans 13 amino acids. The V end was cut by 4 bases, the J end by 6 bases, with 10 bases between. The whole variable domain, remainder taken from reference TRBV18 and TRBJ1-5, is NAGVMQNPRHLVRRRGQEARLRCSPMKGHSHVYWYRQLPEEGLKFMVYLQKENIIDESGMPKERFSAEFPKEGPSILRIQQVVRGDSAAYFCASSLQGPQPQHFGDGTRLSIL.

This clone was seen a handful of times. This sequence joins TRBV25-1 and TRBJ2-5; D could derive from TRBD1 or TRBD2 (5 bases each). The CDR3 runs to 16 residues. Deletions cut 3 bases from V and 5 bases from J, with 19 bases between. Per germline, CDR1 MGHDK and CDR2 SYGVNS. CDR3 nucleotide sequence: TGTGCCAGCAGTGAGGGGGTTGAAGGCTGGGGGGAGACCCAGTACTTC. It specifies CASSEGVEGWGETQYF. Variable domain in full (rest from reference TRBV25-1 and TRBJ2-5): EADIYQTPRYLVIGTGKKITLECSQTMGHDKMYWYQQDPGMELHLIHYSYGVNSTEKGDLSSESTVSRIRTEHFPLTLESARPSHTSQYLCASSEGVEGWGETQYFGPGTRLLVL.

This sequence joins TRBV7-3 and TRBJ1-6, with D tentatively TRBD1 (6 bases). V lost 5 bases and J lost 5, with 13 bases in between. The germline V gene has CDR1 SGHTA and CDR2 FQGTGA. The CDR3 contains 15 residues. The CDR3 sequence: CASSTQGHHNSPLHF. DNA of the CDR3: TGTGCCAGCAGCACACAGGGACACCATAATTCACCCCTCCACTTT.

The rearrangement joins TRBV29-1 to TRBJ1-1; 7 bases match TRBD1. The CDR3 spans 13 residues. V was pared by 0 bases and J by 4 bases, with 2 bases of the junction left unmatched. Germline CDR1 is SQVTM and CDR2 is ANQGSEA. For the CDR3, the DNA is TGCAGCGTTGAAGAGCCAGGGGGCACTGAAGCTTTCTTT. Translating gives CSVEEPGGTEAFF.

The chain couples TRBV5-1 to TRBJ2-2; TRBD1 matches at 8 bases. Germline CDR1 and CDR2: SGHRS and YFSETQ. The CDR3 is 14 residues long. With V trimmed by 0 bases and J by 5 bases, 0 bases remained unmatched. In DNA form, the CDR3 reads TGCGCCAGCAGCTTGGACAGGGGGACCGGGGAGCTGTTTTTT. Residues: CASSLDRGTGELFF.

This clone was observed a few times. V gene TRBV10-3 combines with J gene TRBJ2-5; TRBD2 matches at 7 bases. The CDR3 spans 13 residues. Germline CDR1 reads ENHRY; CDR2 reads SYGVKD. V was pared by 0 bases and J by 7 bases, with 2 bases of the junction left unmatched. CDR3 sequence (DNA): TGTGCCATCAGTGAGTCCGGGGGGAGGACCCAGTACTTC. Amino acid sequence: CAISESGGRTQYF.

In its sample, this clone was seen a few times. The V and J genes are TRBV5-1 and TRBJ2-1, with no clear D. There are 11 residues in the CDR3. Between the trimmed V and J ends, which lost 4 bases and 10 bases, there was a span of 9 bases. Germline CDR1 SGHRS, CDR2 YFSETQ. Here the CDR3 reads CASSTEHEQFF. The DNA of the CDR3 is TGCGCCAGCAGCACGGAGCACGAGCAGTTCTTC.

Concerning this clone itself: A read error may account for a junction end that differs from germline. The chain combines TRBV9 with TRBJ1-1, with D possibly TRBD1 on 5 matching bases. The germline CDR1 and CDR2 sequences are SGDLS and YYNGEE. The CDR3 has 17 residues. CDR3 DNA sequence: TGTGCCAGCAGTGTAGGTGGGGCATGGGTGAGTGGTACTGAAGCTTTCTTT. This encodes CASSVGGAWVSGTEAFF.

This clone turned up a few times. This sequence joins TRBV2 and TRBJ2-5; a possible D gene is TRBD1 (6 bases). The germline V and J ends were trimmed by 8 bases and 3 bases, with 13 bases remaining between them. Germline V gene lookup returns CDR1 SNHLY and CDR2 FYNNEI. This CDR3 spans 13 amino acids. CDR3 in DNA: TGTGCCAGCGGTGGGGGCCTAGAAGAGACCCAGTACTTC. This gives the protein CASGGGLEETQYF.

In this sample, this clone turned up a few times. V and J are TRBV5-4 and TRBJ2-2; 8 bases map to TRBD1. The trim removed 4 bases at V and 4 bases at J, leaving 6 bases unmatched. CDR3 length: 15 amino acids. The germline V gene has CDR1 SGHNT and CDR2 YYREEE (reference sequence). CDR3 residues: CASSRTGIGTGELFF. The CDR3 DNA reads as TGTGCCAGCAGCCGGACAGGGATAGGCACCGGGGAGCTGTTTTTT.

The chain recombines TRBV18 with TRBJ2-1; D is ambiguous. Trimming took off 11 bases at V and 2 bases at J, with 13 bases between the two ends. The germline gives CDR1 KGHSH, CDR2 LQKENI. The CDR3 covers 13 residues. The CDR3 sequence is CAASGSAYNEQFF. The CDR3, as DNA: TGTGCCGCCTCCGGGTCAGCCTACAATGAGCAGTTCTTC.

The chain uses TRBV29-1 and TRBJ2-3, with D perhaps matching TRBD1 (5 bases). CDR1 SQVTM and CDR2 ANQGSEA come from the germline V gene. The CDR3 is 14 residues long. Trimming left V 3 bases short and J 6 bases short, with 16 bases between. The CDR3 DNA sequence: TGCAGCGTTGAGGAAGGGGATTTGTCGGATACGCAGTATTTT. It specifies CSVEEGDLSDTQYF.

This clone has only a few counts. V gene TRBV29-1 combines with J gene TRBJ1-2; D gene unclear. Looked up from germline, CDR1 is SQVTM and CDR2 is ANQGSEA. The CDR3 runs to 11 residues. V lost 4 bases and J lost 4, with 7 bases in between. CDR3 region: CSVVNSYGYTF. The CDR3 DNA sequence: TGCAGCGTTGTTAACAGCTATGGCTACACCTTC. Using reference TRBV29-1 and TRBJ1-2 for the parts outside the CDR3, the full variable domain is SAVISQKPSRDICQRGTSLTIQCQVDSQVTMMFWYRQQPGQSLTLIATANQGSEATYESGFVIDKFPISRPNLTFSTLTVSNMSPEDSSIYLCSVVNSYGYTFGSGTRLTVV.

This clone was detected only a few times. The rearrangement uses TRBV4-1 and TRBJ2-5, with 11 bases identical to TRBD2. Germline CDR1 reads MGHRA; CDR2 reads YSYEKL. This CDR3 has 15 amino acids. The V and J ends lost 4 bases and 4 bases, in that order; junction bases with no gene match: 5. CDR3 DNA: TGCGCCAGCAGCCCCTTAGCGGGAGGGGTAGAGACCCAGTACTTC. It encodes CASSPLAGGVETQYF.